The 13 T cell receptor beta chains below all came from one sample that was sequenced in a study of T-cell memory formation after mild COVID-19 (dated by TCRdb to the early 2020s). To prepare the library, 5' RACE was applied. TCRdb records Illumina NovaSeq 6000 as the sequencer. The public reads were run again by TCRdb, first through fastp at Q25 and then through MiXCR, and only productive beta chains were kept. Merged by CDR3 protein, the rows form single entries marked with the most common genes and DNA. The sample table holds roughly 580,000 distinct CDR3 sequences, of which more than 15% were seen once. The top ten clones comprise around 11% of the sample. Material for sequencing was PBMCs or a T cell subset sorted from them (not recorded which). Receptors were obtained from an adult woman who had mild COVID-19 (a few samples of this study predate the infection). The sample titles of this study are shuffled in the database, so cell type and time point are left out; the donor was told from shared clones.

There are a few counts of this clonotype. This chain joins TRBV12-3 or TRBV12-4 and TRBJ2-5; TRBD2 matches 12 bases. After removal of 6 bases from V and 5 bases from J, the junction contained 4 bases not matched to a gene. The CDR3 totals 14 residues. The CDR3 DNA is TGTGCCAGCAGCACTAGCGGGGGGTTTGAGACCCAGTACTTC. This sequence encodes CASSTSGGFETQYF.

The chain uses TRBV5-1 and TRBJ2-7; D gene uncertain. The germline CDR1 and CDR2 sequences are SGHRS and YFSETQ. This CDR3 comprises 15 residues. The ends were cut back, 3 bases at V and 0 bases at J, with 13 bases in the middle. The CDR3 reads CASSSSSHSSYEQYF. As DNA, the CDR3 is TGCGCCAGCAGCTCTTCAAGCCACAGCTCCTACGAGCAGTACTTC.

This clonotype was counted a few times. V and J are TRBV6-5 and TRBJ2-7; 16 bases match TRBD2. Germline V gene lookup returns CDR1 MNHEY and CDR2 SVGAGI. This CDR3 has 17 amino acids. V gave up 0 bases and J gave up 4 bases; unmatched junction bases: 3. CDR3 DNA sequence: TGTGCCAGCAGTTACTCGGGACTAGCGGGAGGGCCGTACGAGCAGTACTTC. Amino acid sequence: CASSYSGLAGGPYEQYF.

This clonotype was seen only a few times. The chain joins TRBV7-2 to TRBJ2-7; 9 bases match TRBD2. Germline CDR1 reads SGHTA; CDR2 reads FQGNSA. The V and J ends lost 5 bases and 5 bases, in that order; junction bases with no gene match: 10. The CDR3 has 15 amino acids. CDR3 region: CASSRASGMNHEQYF. CDR3 coding DNA: TGTGCCAGCAGCCGTGCTAGCGGGATGAACCACGAGCAGTACTTC.

CDR3 in DNA: TGTGCCAGCAGTCTAGGTTCGCGGACAGGGTACGAAAAACTGTTTTTT. Protein sequence: CASSLGSRTGYEKLFF. V usage is TRBV12-3 or TRBV12-4 and J usage is TRBJ1-4; 8 nucleotides align to TRBD1. The CDR3 has 16 residues. V dropped 5 bases and J dropped 8; count of bases not matched to a gene: 13.

This clonotype was seen many times. The chain employs TRBV18 and TRBJ2-1; TRBD2 might be the D (6 bases). The CDR3 covers 13 residues. Germline V gives CDR1 KGHSH, CDR2 LQKENI. V gave up 8 bases and J gave up 6 bases, with 14 bases separating them. CDR3 region: CASSPGTSNEQFF. In DNA form, the CDR3 reads TGTGCCAGCAGCCCCGGGACTTCCAATGAGCAGTTCTTC.

The V and J genes are TRBV9 and TRBJ2-2, with 10 bases fitting TRBD1. V lost 4 bases to trimming and J lost 4 bases; unmatched junction nucleotides: 7. The CDR3 loop spans 16 amino acids. Germline V gives CDR1 SGDLS, CDR2 YYNGEE. CDR3 amino acids: CASSPSGTGATGELFF. The CDR3 region has the DNA TGTGCCAGCAGCCCTTCCGGGACAGGGGCCACCGGGGAGCTGTTTTTT. The whole variable domain, remainder taken from reference TRBV9 and TRBJ2-2, is DSGVTQTPKHLITATGQRVTLRCSPRSGDLSVYWYQQSLDQGLQFLIQYYNGEERAKGNILERFSAQQFPDLHSELNLSSLELGDSALYFCASSPSGTGATGELFFGEGSRLTVL.

This CDR3 is CASSQEGSLGTYEQYF. Here the CDR3 DNA reads TGTGCCAGCAGCCAAGAAGGGTCTTTGGGTACCTACGAGCAGTACTTC. The V call is TRBV4-2, the J call TRBJ2-7; D is uncertain. This CDR3 region has 16 residues. Germline CDR1 is LGHNA and CDR2 is YNFKEQ. The V gene lost 0 bases and the J gene lost 2 bases, with 14 bases spanning the gap.

This clonotype occurred a few times. V and J are TRBV5-1 and TRBJ1-1; D uncertain. V was pared by 3 bases and J by 1 base, with 13 bases between. The germline gives CDR1 SGHRS, CDR2 YFSETQ. CDR3 length: 15 residues. This CDR3 is CASSSGPGTNTEAFF. The CDR3 DNA is TGCGCCAGCAGCTCTGGGCCGGGAACGAACACTGAAGCTTTCTTT. The variable domain in full, completed from reference TRBV5-1 and TRBJ1-1, reads KAGVTQTPRYLIKTRGQQVTLSCSPISGHRSVSWYQQTPGQGLQFLFEYFSETQRNKGNFPGRFSGRQFSNSRSEMNVSTLELGDSALYLCASSSGPGTNTEAFFGQGTRLTVV.

This clonotype was observed a few times. The chain combines TRBV7-8 with TRBJ1-5; 7 nucleotides match TRBD1. V gave up 5 bases and J gave up 3 bases; unmatched junction bases: 4. From germline, CDR1 is SGHVS and CDR2 FQNEAQ. This CDR3 comprises 14 residues. Here the CDR3 DNA reads TGTGCCAGCAGCCCAGGGGGGGTCAATCAGCCCCAGCATTTT. Protein: CASSPGGVNQPQHF.

The chain recombines TRBV20-1 with TRBJ2-1; no reliable D call. Trimming removed 0 bases at V and 3 bases at J, with 12 bases between. CDR3 length: 15 residues. The germline gives CDR1 DFQATT, CDR2 SNEGSKA (reference sequence). In DNA, the CDR3 is TGCAGTGCTAGAGATCTTGCGTTTCACTACAATGAGCAGTTCTTC. Translating it yields CSARDLAFHYNEQFF.

This clonotype has more than one count but fewer than ten. The rearrangement links TRBV15 to TRBJ2-3, with D tentatively TRBD2 (6 bases). Germline V gene sequence: CDR1 LNHNV, CDR2 YYDKDF (reference sequence). This CDR3 region has 15 residues. The V end lost 5 bases, the J end lost 2 bases, and 14 bases lay between the germline ends. CDR3: CATSPRGEDTDTQYF. In DNA form, the CDR3 reads TGTGCCACCAGCCCGCGGGGAGAGGACACAGATACGCAGTATTTT.

V gene TRBV6-1 combines with J gene TRBJ2-5; 7 bases are a match to TRBD2. V was clipped by 6 bases and J by 3 bases; unmatched bases: 4. This CDR3 contains 13 residues. Per the germline V gene, CDR1 is MNHNS and CDR2 is SASEGT. In nucleotides, the CDR3 is TGTGCCAGCAGGCTCAGCGGGGAAGAGACCCAGTACTTC. It encodes CASRLSGEETQYF.